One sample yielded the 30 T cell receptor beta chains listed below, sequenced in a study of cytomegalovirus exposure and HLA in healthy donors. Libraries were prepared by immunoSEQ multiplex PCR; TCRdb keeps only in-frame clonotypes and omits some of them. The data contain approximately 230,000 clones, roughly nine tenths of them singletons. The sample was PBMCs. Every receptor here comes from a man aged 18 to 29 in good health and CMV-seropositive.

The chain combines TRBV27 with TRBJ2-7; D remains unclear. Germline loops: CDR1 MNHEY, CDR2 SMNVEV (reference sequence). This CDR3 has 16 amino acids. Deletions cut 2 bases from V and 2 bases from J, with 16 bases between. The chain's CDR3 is CASSLRTTGPPYEQYF. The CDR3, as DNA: TGTGCCAGCAGTTTACGTACCACCGGACCTCCCTACGAGCAGTACTTC.

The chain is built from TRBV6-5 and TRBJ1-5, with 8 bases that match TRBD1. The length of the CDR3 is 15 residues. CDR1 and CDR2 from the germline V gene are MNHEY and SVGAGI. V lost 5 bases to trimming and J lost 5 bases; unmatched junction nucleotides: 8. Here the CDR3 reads CASSPRTGRDQPQHF. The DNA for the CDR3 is TGTGCCAGCAGTCCCCGGACAGGGAGGGATCAGCCCCAGCATTTT.

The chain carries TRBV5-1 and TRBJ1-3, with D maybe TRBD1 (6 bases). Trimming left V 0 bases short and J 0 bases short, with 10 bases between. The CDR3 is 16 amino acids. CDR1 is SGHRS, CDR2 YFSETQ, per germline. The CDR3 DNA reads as TGCGCCAGCAGCTTGGGACAGGAGAGCTCTGGAAACACCATATATTTT. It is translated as CASSLGQESSGNTIYF.

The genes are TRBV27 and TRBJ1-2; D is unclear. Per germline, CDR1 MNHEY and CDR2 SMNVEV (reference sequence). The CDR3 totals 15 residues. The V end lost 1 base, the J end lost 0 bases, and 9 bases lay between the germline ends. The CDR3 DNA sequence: TGTGCCAGCAGTTTATTCGGACGGGCTAACTATGGCTACACCTTC. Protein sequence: CASSLFGRANYGYTF.

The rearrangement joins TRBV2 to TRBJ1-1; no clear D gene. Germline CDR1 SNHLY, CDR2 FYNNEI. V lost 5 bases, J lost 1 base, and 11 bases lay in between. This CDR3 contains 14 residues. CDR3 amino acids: CASSTRHANTEAFF. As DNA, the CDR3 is TGTGCCAGCAGTACCAGACATGCGAACACTGAAGCTTTCTTT.

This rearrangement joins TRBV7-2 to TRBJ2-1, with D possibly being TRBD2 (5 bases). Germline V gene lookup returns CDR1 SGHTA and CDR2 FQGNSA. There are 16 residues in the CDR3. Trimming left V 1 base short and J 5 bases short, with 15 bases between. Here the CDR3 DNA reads TGTGCCAGCAGCTTAGAAAGAACGTGGGAGAACAATGAGCAGTTCTTC. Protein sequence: CASSLERTWENNEQFF.

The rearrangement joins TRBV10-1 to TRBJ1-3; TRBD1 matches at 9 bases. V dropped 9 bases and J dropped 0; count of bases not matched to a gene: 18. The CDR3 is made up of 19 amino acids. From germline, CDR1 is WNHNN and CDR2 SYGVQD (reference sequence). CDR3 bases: TGCGCCAGTACACTGGTACAGGGGGCCTCAGGGAACTCTGGAAACACCATATATTTT. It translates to CASTLVQGASGNSGNTIYF.

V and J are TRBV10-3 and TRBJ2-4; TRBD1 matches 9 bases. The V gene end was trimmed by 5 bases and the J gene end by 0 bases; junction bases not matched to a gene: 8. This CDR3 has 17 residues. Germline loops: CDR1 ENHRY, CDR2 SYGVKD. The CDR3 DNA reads TGTGCCATCAGTCCCGGACAGGGGAACACAGCCAAAAACATTCAGTACTTC. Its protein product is CAISPGQGNTAKNIQYF.

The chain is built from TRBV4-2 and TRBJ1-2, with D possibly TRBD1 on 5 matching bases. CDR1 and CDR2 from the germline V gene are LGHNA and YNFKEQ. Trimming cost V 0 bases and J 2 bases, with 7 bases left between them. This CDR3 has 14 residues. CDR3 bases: TGTGCCAGCAGCCAAGATCGGACAAACTATGGCTACACCTTC. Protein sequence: CASSQDRTNYGYTF.

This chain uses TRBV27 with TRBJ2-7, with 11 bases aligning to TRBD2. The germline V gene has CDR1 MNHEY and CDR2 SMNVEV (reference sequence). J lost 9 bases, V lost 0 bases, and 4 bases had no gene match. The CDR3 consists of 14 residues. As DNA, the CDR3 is TGTGCCAGCAGTTTATCACTAGCGGGGGCTGGGCAGTACTTC. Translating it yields CASSLSLAGAGQYF.

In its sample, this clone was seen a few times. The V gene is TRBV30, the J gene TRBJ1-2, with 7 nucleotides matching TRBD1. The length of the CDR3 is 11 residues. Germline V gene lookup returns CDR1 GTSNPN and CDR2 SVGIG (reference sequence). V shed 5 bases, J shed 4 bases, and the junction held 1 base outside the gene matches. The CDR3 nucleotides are TGTGCCTGGTACAGGGGCTATGGCTACACCTTC. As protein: CAWYRGYGYTF.

For the CDR3, the DNA is TGTGCCAGCAGCTTGGGGCCGGGGACCTACAATGAGCAGTTCTTC. This sequence encodes CASSLGPGTYNEQFF. This chain links TRBV5-6 with TRBJ2-1; tentative D call: TRBD2 (5 bases). With 0 bases removed from V and 2 bases from J, the gap between germline ends came to 9 bases. The CDR3 totals 15 residues. Germline V lookup: CDR1 SGHDT, CDR2 YYEEEE.

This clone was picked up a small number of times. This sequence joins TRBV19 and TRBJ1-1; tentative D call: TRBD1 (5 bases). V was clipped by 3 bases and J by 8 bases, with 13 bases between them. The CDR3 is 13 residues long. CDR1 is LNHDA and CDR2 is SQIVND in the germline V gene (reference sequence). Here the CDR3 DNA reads TGTGCCAGTAGTATTGCCGGGACTGCAGAAGCTTTCTTT. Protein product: CASSIAGTAEAFF.

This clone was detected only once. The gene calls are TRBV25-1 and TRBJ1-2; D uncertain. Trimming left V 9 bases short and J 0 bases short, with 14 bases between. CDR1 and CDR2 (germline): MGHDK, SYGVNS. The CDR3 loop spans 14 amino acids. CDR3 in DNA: TGTGCCAGTGGGTTCGGGGAACCTAACTATGGCTACACCTTC. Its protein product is CASGFGEPNYGYTF.

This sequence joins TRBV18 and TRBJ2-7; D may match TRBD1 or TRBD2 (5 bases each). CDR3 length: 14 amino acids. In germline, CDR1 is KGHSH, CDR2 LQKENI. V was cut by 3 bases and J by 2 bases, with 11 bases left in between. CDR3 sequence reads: CASSPRDLTYEQYF. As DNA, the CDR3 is TGTGCCAGCTCACCTAGGGACCTAACCTACGAGCAGTACTTC.

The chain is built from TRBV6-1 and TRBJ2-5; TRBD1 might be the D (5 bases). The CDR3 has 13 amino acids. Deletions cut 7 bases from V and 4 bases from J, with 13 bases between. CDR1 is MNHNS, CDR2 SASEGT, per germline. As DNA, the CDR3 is TGTGCCAGCAAAACTATGGGGCGAGAGACCCAGTACTTC. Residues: CASKTMGRETQYF.

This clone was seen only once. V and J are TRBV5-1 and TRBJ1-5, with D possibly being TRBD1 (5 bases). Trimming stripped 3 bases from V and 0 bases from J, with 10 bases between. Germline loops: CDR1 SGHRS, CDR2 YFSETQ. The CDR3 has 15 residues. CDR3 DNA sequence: TGCGCCAGCAGCTCGGGGACCGGTAGCAATCAGCCCCAGCATTTT. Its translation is CASSSGTGSNQPQHF.

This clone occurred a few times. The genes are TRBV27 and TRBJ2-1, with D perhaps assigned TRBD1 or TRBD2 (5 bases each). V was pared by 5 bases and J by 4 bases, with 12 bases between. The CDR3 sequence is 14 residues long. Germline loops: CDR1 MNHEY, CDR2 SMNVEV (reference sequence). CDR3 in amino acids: CASSQGGGYNEQFF. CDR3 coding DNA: TGTGCCAGCAGTCAGGGCGGAGGATACAATGAGCAGTTCTTC.

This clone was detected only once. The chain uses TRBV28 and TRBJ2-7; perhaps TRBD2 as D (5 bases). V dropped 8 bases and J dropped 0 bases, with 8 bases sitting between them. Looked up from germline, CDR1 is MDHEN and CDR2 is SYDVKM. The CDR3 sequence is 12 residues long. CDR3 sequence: CASATSSYEQYF. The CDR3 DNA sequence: TGTGCCAGCGCAACTAGCTCCTACGAGCAGTACTTC.

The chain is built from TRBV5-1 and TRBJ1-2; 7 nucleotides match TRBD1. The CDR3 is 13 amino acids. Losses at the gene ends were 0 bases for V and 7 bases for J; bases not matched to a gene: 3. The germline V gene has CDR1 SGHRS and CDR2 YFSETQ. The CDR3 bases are TGCGCCAGCAGCTTGGCACAGGGGTCTGGCTACACCTTC. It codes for CASSLAQGSGYTF.

The CDR3 region has the DNA TGTGCCAGCAGCCGGCCCCGGCCGAACACTGAAGCTTTCTTT. It yields the protein CASSRPRPNTEAFF. The chain combines TRBV28 with TRBJ1-1; the D is unclear. The CDR3 has 14 residues. Trimming pared 6 bases from V and 1 base from J, leaving 12 bases between. Germline values: CDR1 MDHEN, CDR2 SYDVKM.

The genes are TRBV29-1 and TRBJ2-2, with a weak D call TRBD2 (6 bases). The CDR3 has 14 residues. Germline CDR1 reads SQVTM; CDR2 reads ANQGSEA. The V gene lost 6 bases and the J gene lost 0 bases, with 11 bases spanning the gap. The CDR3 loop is CSVGTSANTGELFF. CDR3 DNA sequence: TGCAGCGTCGGGACTTCCGCGAACACCGGGGAGCTGTTTTTT.

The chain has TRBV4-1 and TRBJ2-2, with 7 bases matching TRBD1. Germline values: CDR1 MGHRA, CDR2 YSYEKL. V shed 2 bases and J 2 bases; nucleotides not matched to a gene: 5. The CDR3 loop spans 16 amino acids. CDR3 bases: TGCGCCAGCAGCCAACGAACAGGGGACAACACCGGGGAGCTGTTTTTT. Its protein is CASSQRTGDNTGELFF.

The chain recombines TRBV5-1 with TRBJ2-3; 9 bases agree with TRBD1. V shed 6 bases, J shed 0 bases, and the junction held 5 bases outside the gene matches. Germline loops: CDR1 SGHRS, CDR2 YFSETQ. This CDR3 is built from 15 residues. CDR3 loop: CASTRTGDSTDTQYF. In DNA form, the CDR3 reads TGCGCCAGCACCCGGACAGGGGACAGCACAGATACGCAGTATTTT.

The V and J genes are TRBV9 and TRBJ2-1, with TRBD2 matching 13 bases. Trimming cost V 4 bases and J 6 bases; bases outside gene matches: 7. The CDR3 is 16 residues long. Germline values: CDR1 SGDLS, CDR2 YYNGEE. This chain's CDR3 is CASSPPGLAGVNEQFF. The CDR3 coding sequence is TGTGCCAGCAGCCCTCCCGGACTAGCGGGAGTCAATGAGCAGTTCTTC.

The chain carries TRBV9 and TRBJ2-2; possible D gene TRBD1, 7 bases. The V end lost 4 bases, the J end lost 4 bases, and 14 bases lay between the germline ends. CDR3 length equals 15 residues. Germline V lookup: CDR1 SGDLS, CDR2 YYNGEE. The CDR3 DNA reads TGTGCCAGCAGCCCTAGACAGGGAGGCACCGGGGAGCTGTTTTTT. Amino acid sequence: CASSPRQGGTGELFF.

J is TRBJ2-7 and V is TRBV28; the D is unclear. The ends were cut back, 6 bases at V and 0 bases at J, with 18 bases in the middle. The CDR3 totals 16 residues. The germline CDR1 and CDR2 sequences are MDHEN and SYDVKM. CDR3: CASSPLGPLSSYEQYF. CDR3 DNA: TGTGCCAGCAGCCCTTTAGGCCCCCTAAGCTCCTACGAGCAGTACTTC.

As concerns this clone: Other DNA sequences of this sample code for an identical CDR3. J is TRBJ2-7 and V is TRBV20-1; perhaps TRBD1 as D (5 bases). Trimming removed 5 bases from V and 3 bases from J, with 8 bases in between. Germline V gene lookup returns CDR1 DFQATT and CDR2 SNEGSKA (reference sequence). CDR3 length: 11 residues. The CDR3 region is CSARDSYEQYF. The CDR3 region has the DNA TGCAGTGCTCGTGACAGCTACGAGCAGTACTTC.

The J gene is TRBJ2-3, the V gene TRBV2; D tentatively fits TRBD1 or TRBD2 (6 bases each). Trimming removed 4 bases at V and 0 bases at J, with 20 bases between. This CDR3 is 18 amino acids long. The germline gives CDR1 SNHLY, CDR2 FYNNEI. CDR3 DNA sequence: TGTGCCAGCAGTGTCCTATGGGGGGCTCTTACTAGCACAGATACGCAGTATTTT. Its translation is CASSVLWGALTSTDTQYF. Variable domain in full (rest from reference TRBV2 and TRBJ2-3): EPEVTQTPSHQVTQMGQEVILRCVPISNHLYFYWYRQILGQKVEFLVSFYNNEISEKSEIFDDQFSVERPDGSNFTLKIRSTKLEDSAMYFCASSVLWGALTSTDTQYFGPGTRLTVL.

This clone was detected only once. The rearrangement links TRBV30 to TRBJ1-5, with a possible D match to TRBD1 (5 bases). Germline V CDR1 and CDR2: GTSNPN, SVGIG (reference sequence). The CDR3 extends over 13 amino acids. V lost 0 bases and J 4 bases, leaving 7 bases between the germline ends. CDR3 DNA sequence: TGTGCCTGGAGTGTAGAGGGGAATCAGCCCCAGCATTTT. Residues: CAWSVEGNQPQHF.